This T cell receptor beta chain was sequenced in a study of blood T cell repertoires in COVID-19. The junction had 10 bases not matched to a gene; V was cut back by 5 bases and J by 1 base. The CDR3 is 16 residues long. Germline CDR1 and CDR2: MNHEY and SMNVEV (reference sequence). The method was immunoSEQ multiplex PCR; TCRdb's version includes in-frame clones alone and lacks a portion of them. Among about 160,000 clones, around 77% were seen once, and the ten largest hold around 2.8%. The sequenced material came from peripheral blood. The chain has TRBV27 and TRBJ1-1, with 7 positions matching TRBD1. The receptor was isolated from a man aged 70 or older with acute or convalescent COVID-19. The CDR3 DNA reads TGTGCCAGCAGTGCGAGGACAGGATCTACGAACACTGAAGCTTTCTTT. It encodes CASSARTGSTNTEAFF.